The 18 T cell receptor beta chains presented below share a single source sample, sequenced in a study of blood T cell repertoires in COVID-19. Assay: immunoSEQ multiplex PCR; the TCRdb copy retains only in-frame clones and omits some. The table has 300,000 or so clones, 70% to 90% seen once. The sequenced sample consisted of peripheral blood. All receptors derive from a man younger than 30 who had recovered from COVID-19.

The chain recombines TRBV6-6 with TRBJ2-7, with TRBD1 identical over 9 bases. The ends lost 5 bases at V and 2 bases at J; junction bases unmatched: 7. The CDR3 is 15 amino acids. Germline-derived CDR1 and CDR2 are MNHNY and SVGAGI (reference sequence). CDR3 DNA sequence: TGTGCCAGCAGTGAGGGACAGGGAACGGCCTACGAGCAGTACTTC. It yields the protein CASSEGQGTAYEQYF.

This clone was detected only a few times. The chain links TRBV30 to TRBJ1-4, with TRBD1 matching over 11 bases. The junction had 7 bases not matched to a gene; V was cut back by 2 bases and J by 8 bases. CDR3 size: 15 residues. Germline values: CDR1 GTSNPN, CDR2 SVGIG (reference sequence). CDR3 loop: CAWSNGQGASEKLFF. The CDR3 nucleotides read TGTGCCTGGAGTAATGGACAGGGGGCTAGCGAAAAACTGTTTTTT.

The CDR3 DNA is TGTGCCAGCAGCTTAGCGCTTTGGGCAAGGCGTGAAAAACTGTTTTTT. It encodes CASSLALWARREKLFF. V and J are TRBV7-2 and TRBJ1-4, with D unclear. Germline CDR1 and CDR2: SGHTA and FQGNSA. V was shortened by 0 bases and J by 7 bases, with 15 bases between the two germline ends. The CDR3 length is 16 residues.

The chain recombines TRBV14 with TRBJ2-7; D not resolved. CDR1 is SGHDN, CDR2 FVKESK, per germline. This CDR3 is 11 amino acids long. V gave up 4 bases and J gave up 4 bases, with 5 bases separating them. The CDR3 nucleotides are TGTGCCAGCAGCCGGCTTTACGAGCAGTACTTC. Protein product: CASSRLYEQYF.

The chain employs TRBV10-1 and TRBJ2-1; 12 bases match TRBD2. The CDR3 contains 17 residues. V trimming: 5 bases; J trimming: 6 bases; junction bases outside the gene matches: 11. Germline CDR1 is WNHNN and CDR2 is SYGVQD (reference sequence). CDR3 sequence (DNA): TGCGCCAGCAGTACGACCAGACTAGCGGGGGCTTCCAATGAGCAGTTCTTC. It is translated as CASSTTRLAGASNEQFF.

This clone was detected only once. The rearrangement links TRBV6-2 or TRBV6-3 to TRBJ2-2, with D uncertain. Germline assignment: CDR1 MNHEY and CDR2 SVGEGT. This CDR3 region has 12 residues. Trimming left V 5 bases short and J 7 bases short, with 8 bases between. CDR3 amino acids: CASSQAVGELFF. As DNA, the CDR3 is TGTGCCAGCAGTCAGGCTGTCGGGGAGCTGTTTTTT.

This chain links TRBV6-1 with TRBJ1-2, with D maybe TRBD1 (5 bases). The length of the CDR3 is 15 residues. The germline gives CDR1 MNHNS, CDR2 SASEGT. The V end lost 0 bases, the J end lost 7 bases, and 15 bases lay between the germline ends. The CDR3 sequence is CASSEAGAGPTGYTF. CDR3 sequence (DNA): TGTGCCAGCAGTGAAGCGGGTGCAGGGCCCACTGGCTACACCTTC.

Concerning this clone: The identical CDR3 is also encoded by other nucleotide sequences in the sample. The rearrangement uses TRBV19 and TRBJ1-1, with D tentatively TRBD1 (6 bases). V lost 6 bases, J lost 2 bases, and 10 bases lay in between. Germline V gene lookup returns CDR1 LNHDA and CDR2 SQIVND (reference sequence). The CDR3 is made up of 13 amino acids. The CDR3 region has the DNA TGTGCCAGTAGGGACAGCCTAAACACTGAAGCTTTCTTT. Translating gives CASRDSLNTEAFF.

The rearrangement links TRBV19 to TRBJ1-1; TRBD1 matches at 7 bases. CDR1 LNHDA and CDR2 SQIVND come from the germline V gene (reference sequence). J lost 6 bases, V lost 3 bases, and 4 bases had no gene match. The CDR3 covers 13 residues. CDR3 residues: CASSIQGDPEAFF. The CDR3 DNA is TGTGCCAGTAGTATCCAGGGGGACCCTGAAGCTTTCTTT. The variable domain in full, with the rest retrieved from reference TRBV19 and TRBJ1-1, is DGGITQSPKYLFRKEGQNVTLSCEQNLNHDAMYWYRQDPGQGLRLIYYSQIVNDFQKGDIAEGYSVSREKKESFPLTVTSAQKNPTAFYLCASSIQGDPEAFFGQGTRLTVV.

The chain has TRBV4-3 and TRBJ1-4, with D unclear. Deletions cut 1 base from V and 8 bases from J, with 14 bases between. Germline-derived CDR1 and CDR2 are LGHNA and YSLEER. CDR3 size: 15 residues. The CDR3 loop is CASSQGVSNLEKLFF. The CDR3 DNA follows: TGCGCCAGCAGCCAAGGTGTTTCAAACTTGGAAAAACTGTTTTTT.

The table lists this clone with a few counts. The rearrangement uses TRBV7-2 and TRBJ1-2, with 10 bases that match TRBD1. The CDR3 consists of 15 residues. J was trimmed by 8 bases and V by 5 bases; bases with no gene match: 11. Germline V lookup: CDR1 SGHTA, CDR2 FQGNSA. CDR3: CASSKSTGGARGYTF. The CDR3 DNA reads as TGTGCCAGCAGCAAATCGACAGGGGGCGCGAGGGGCTACACCTTC.

The chain combines TRBV3-1 (or the pseudogene TRBV3-2) with TRBJ2-7; possible D gene TRBD2, 7 bases. Germline lookup yields CDR1 LGHDT and CDR2 YNNKEL (reference sequence). Deletions cut 4 bases from V and 6 bases from J, with 13 bases between. The CDR3 consists of 13 residues. DNA for the CDR3: TGTGCCAGCAGCCCCAGGGGAGGGTCCGAGCAGTACTTC. Its protein product is CASSPRGGSEQYF.

The rearrangement links TRBV6-1 to TRBJ1-6; TRBD1 aligns across 9 bases. Trimming took 0 bases from V and 8 from J; bases not matched to a gene: 8. Germline V gene data show CDR1 as MNHNS and CDR2 as SASEGT. The CDR3 loop spans 17 amino acids. The CDR3 nucleotides are TGTGCCAGCAGTGAAGCCGGCGGGACAGGGTTTCATTCACCCCTCCACTTT. This translates into CASSEAGGTGFHSPLHF.

This sequence joins TRBV4-3 and TRBJ2-2, with a possible D match to TRBD2 (5 bases). Germline CDR1 is LGHNA and CDR2 is YSLEER. Trimming took 0 bases from V and 4 from J, leaving 12 bases between them. The CDR3 length is 16 residues. The CDR3 coding sequence is TGCGCCAGCAGCCAAGATCTCTTGCGGGTCACCGGGGAGCTGTTTTTT. Translating gives CASSQDLLRVTGELFF.

V gene TRBV2 combines with J gene TRBJ1-2, with D hard to call. The CDR3 consists of 14 residues. Germline-derived CDR1 and CDR2 are SNHLY and FYNNEI. V lost 6 bases, J lost 3 bases, and 14 bases lay in between. The CDR3: CASREVGADYGYTF. Written as DNA, the CDR3 is TGTGCCAGCAGGGAGGTTGGAGCAGACTATGGCTACACCTTC.

The chain carries TRBV5-1 and TRBJ2-5; 12 bases are shared with TRBD2. The germline V gene encodes CDR1 SGHRS and CDR2 YFSETQ. With V trimmed by 3 bases and J by 1 base, 1 base remained unmatched. This CDR3 is 15 amino acids long. CDR3 in DNA: TGCGCCAGCAGCTCGGGACTAGCGGGCCAAGAGACCCAGTACTTC. It specifies CASSSGLAGQETQYF.

The chain has TRBV25-1 and TRBJ2-7, with a tentative D call TRBD2 (6 bases). V lost 5 bases, J lost 4 bases, and 15 bases lay in between. The CDR3 runs to 14 residues. Germline V gene lookup returns CDR1 MGHDK and CDR2 SYGVNS. The CDR3 region has the DNA TGTGCCAGCAGTCCTATTAGCGGTACTTACGAGCAGTACTTC. It is translated as CASSPISGTYEQYF.

V gene TRBV10-3 combines with J gene TRBJ2-2; TRBD2 matches 10 bases. Germline CDR1 ENHRY, CDR2 SYGVKD. V was clipped by 3 bases and J by 5 bases; unmatched bases: 9. This CDR3 has 17 residues. In nucleotides, the CDR3 is TGTGCCATCAGTGAACCTAGCGGGAGAGGTTATACCGGGGAGCTGTTTTTT. It specifies CAISEPSGRGYTGELFF.